This T cell receptor beta chain comes out of a study of cytomegalovirus exposure and HLA in healthy donors. PCR used 60 Vbeta primers and 13 Jbeta primers. The table came from immunoSEQ multiplex PCR; TCRdb's copy has only in-frame clones and leaves some out. The table includes 85,000 to 130,000 clones, approximately 80% detected once. Germline-derived CDR1 and CDR2 are MGHDK and SYGVNS. V lost 10 bases, J lost 3 bases, and 9 bases stayed unmatched. This CDR3 comprises 13 residues. With respect to this clone: Its specificity is unknown.

Regarding the study as a whole: The study dropped some indistinguishable V segments, TRBV6-2 and TRBV6-3 among them. When the data were analyzed later, several of the most significant clusters appeared to be linked to common viral pathogens. A prior analysis recorded that most TCR beta V segments were productive about 87% or about 30% of the time.

Sample: PBMCs. The TCR originated in a woman aged 18-29 years in good health and CMV-seropositive. The J gene is TRBJ2-7, the V gene TRBV25-1; 7 bases map to TRBD1. The chain's CDR3 is CAISTGENYEQYF. CDR3 sequence (DNA): TGTGCCATTAGCACAGGGGAAAACTACGAGCAGTACTTC.